What follows is one TCR beta chain and its context. The antigen this receptor binds is unknown. Qualities for individual bases were not recorded, and no much larger clone is one base off. After removal of 5 bases from V and 4 bases from J, the junction retains 8 bases not matched to a gene. CDR1 and CDR2, per the germline V gene, are MNHNS and SASEGT. The CDR3 goes from the cysteine to the phenylalanine over 15 residues. Solely the CDR3 DNA is kept, with 45 bases framed from the first base. Patients with autoimmune disease history or receiving systemic immunosuppression were excluded from the trial. Peripheral blood for TCR sequencing was drawn from every dose cohort at baseline, at cycle 4 day 1 and at cycle 7 day 1. The samples were taken from a phase I, first-in-human, multicenter, open-label dose-escalation trial of ivuxolimab. Adults with locally advanced or metastatic melanoma, renal cell, hepatocellular, or head and neck squamous cell carcinoma were enrolled in the trial. Before TCR sequencing, CD4+ and CD8+ T cells were separately sorted from peripheral blood.

Genomic DNA was extracted from sorted cells for sequencing of the TCRbeta CDR3 region. TCRbeta CDR3 regions were sequenced using the immunoSEQ Assay. TCRdb carries this immuneACCESS record with in-frame sequences only. Its versions omit some clonotypes, under half of them owing to an unresolved V gene in the studies checked, with the rest unexplained. A total of 39,000 or so clones appear in this sample, roughly 89% of them only once. Roughly 33% of the sample belongs to the ten largest clones. This record belongs to a study of OX40 agonist ivuxolimab in advanced cancers. Broadly, across the study: The costimulatory receptor OX40 (CD134) was targeted by ivuxolimab, a fully human IgG2 agonistic monoclonal antibody. Intravenous ivuxolimab was administered to patients every 2 weeks at six dose levels: 0.01, 0.1, 0.3, 1.5, 3 and 10 mg/kg. Among the roughly 52 dose-escalation patients, about 19 had hepatocellular carcinoma, roughly 15 melanoma, 9 renal cell carcinoma and 9 head and neck cancer. In the dose-escalation cohort, around four fifths of patients were male, and the mean age was around 60 years with a range of 23 to 79. Prior anti-PD-1, anti-PD-L1 or anti-CTLA-4 therapy was permitted, and less than 45% of dose-escalation patients had received checkpoint inhibitors. Partial responses were achieved by three dose-escalation patients, of whom one had hepatocellular carcinoma and two had cutaneous melanoma. Peripheral TCRbeta sequencing aimed to test whether ivuxolimab altered TCR sequence diversity and caused clonal T-cell expansion. The paper reports the monotherapy dose-escalation portion (N = 52 patients) of the phase I ivuxolimab trial. The paper as a whole reports these results and caveats: Antigen specificity was not determined for the clonally expanded peripheral T cells. Low levels of normalized T-cell clonal expansion were also seen in some patients who did not respond. On average, CD8+ T cells showed more expanded clones than CD4+ T cells after ivuxolimab. In the 0.1-3.0 mg/kg groups, partial responders were among the patients with the lowest normalized peripheral clonal expansion, particularly in CD8+ T cells. Clonal expansion of both CD4+ and CD8+ blood T cells was observed from baseline to week 6 at doses 0.1 to 3.0 mg/kg.

The V gene is TRBV6-1 and the J gene is TRBJ2-7; 10 bases in the middle match TRBD2. Sequences were derived from CD4+ or CD8+ T cells sorted from blood, sampled in a trial of the OX40 agonist ivuxolimab. This receptor was identified in an adult with an advanced solid tumor such as melanoma, head and neck, liver or kidney cancer. The DNA is as follows: TGTGCCAGCAGTCCGGGACTAGCGACAAGTTACGAGCAGTACTTC. This is translated as CASSPGLATSYEQYF.